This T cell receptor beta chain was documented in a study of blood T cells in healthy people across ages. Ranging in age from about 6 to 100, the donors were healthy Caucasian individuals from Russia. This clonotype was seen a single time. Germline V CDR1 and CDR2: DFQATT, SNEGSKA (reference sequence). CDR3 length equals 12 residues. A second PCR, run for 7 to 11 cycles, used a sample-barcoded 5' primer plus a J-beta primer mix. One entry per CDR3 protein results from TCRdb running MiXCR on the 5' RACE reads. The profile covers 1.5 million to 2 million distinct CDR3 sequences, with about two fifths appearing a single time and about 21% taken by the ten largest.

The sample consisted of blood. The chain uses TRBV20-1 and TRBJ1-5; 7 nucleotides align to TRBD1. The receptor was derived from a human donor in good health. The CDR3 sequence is CRASGGGQPQHF. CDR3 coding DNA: TGCAGGGCATCAGGGGGAGGTCAGCCCCAGCATTTT.